This T cell receptor beta chain was documented in a study of blood T cells in healthy people across ages. The authors ran a second PCR of 7 to 11 cycles using a sample-barcoded 5' primer and a J-beta primer mix. TCRdb redid the calling of the 5' RACE reads with MiXCR, one entry per CDR3 protein. The data show 850,000 to 1,000,000 distinct CDR3 sequences, with roughly 47% seen just once and 20% to 25% held by the top ten. Per germline, CDR1 DFQATT and CDR2 SNEGSKA (reference sequence). The CDR3 is made up of 17 amino acids. Trimming removed 4 bases from V and 0 bases from J; junction bases left unmatched: 10.

The sequence came from a woman in her sixties or seventies in good health. The sample comprised blood. This sequence joins TRBV20-1 and TRBJ2-7, with TRBD2 identical over 12 bases. CDR3 sequence: CSAITGTSGPISYEQYF. The CDR3 DNA reads as TGCAGTGCTATAACCGGGACTAGCGGGCCGATCTCCTACGAGCAGTACTTC.